The subject of this entry is one T cell receptor (beta chain). Its matching antigen is unknown. This entry comes from a study of siplizumab effects on memory and regulatory T cells. Germline V lookup: CDR1 MNHEY, CDR2 SMNVEV (reference sequence). This CDR3 has 15 amino acids. The V gene lost 2 bases and the J gene lost 2 bases, with 13 bases spanning the gap. Study findings and constraints: A major contribution to the alloresponse seemed to be made by naive T cells, which seemed more diverse than memory cells.

Sequencing used immunoSEQ multiplex PCR; TCRdb keeps in-frame clones, though not all of them. The sample includes approximately 98,000 clones, just under 95% of them seen just once. The specimen was non-Treg CD4+ T cells sorted from blood. V is TRBV27 and J is TRBJ2-7; D is uncertain. The TCR comes from a human donor in good health. The chain's CDR3 is CASSLRRSSAYEQYF. Here the CDR3 DNA reads TGTGCCAGCAGTTTAAGGCGTAGTAGTGCCTACGAGCAGTACTTC.